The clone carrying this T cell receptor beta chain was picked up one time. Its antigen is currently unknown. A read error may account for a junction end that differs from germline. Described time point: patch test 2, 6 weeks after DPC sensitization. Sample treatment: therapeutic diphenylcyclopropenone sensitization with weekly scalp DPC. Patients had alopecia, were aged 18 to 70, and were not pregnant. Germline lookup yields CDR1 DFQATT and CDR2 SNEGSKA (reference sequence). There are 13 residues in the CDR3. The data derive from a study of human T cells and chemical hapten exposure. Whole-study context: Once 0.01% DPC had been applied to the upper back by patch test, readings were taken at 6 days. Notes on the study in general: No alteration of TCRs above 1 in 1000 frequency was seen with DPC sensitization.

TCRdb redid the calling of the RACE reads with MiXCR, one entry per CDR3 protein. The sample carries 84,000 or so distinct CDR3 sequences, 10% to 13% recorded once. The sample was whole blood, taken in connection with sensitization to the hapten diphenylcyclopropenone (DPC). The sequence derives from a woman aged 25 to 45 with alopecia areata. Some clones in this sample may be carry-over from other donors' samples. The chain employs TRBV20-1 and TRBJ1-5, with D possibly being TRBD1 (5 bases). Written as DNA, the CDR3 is TGCGGTGCTATGGGGGAGGTCAATCAGCCCCAGCATTTT. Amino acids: CGAMGEVNQPQHF.